The 26 T cell receptor beta chains below all came from one sample that was sequenced in a study of blood T cell repertoires in COVID-19. Assay used: immunoSEQ multiplex PCR; TCRdb lists only in-frame clones, some missing. The sample includes 180,000 or so clones, approximately 90% of them seen just once. The specimen sequenced was peripheral blood. The source of these receptors is a man between 18 and 29 years old with acute or convalescent COVID-19.

The rearrangement links TRBV25-1 to TRBJ1-2, with 7 positions matching TRBD1. Germline CDR1 is MGHDK and CDR2 is SYGVNS. The CDR3 runs 13 residues. The junction had 4 bases not matched to a gene; V was cut back by 6 bases and J by 3 bases. CDR3: CASSPTGDYGYTF. The DNA for the CDR3 is TGTGCCAGCAGCCCTACAGGGGACTATGGCTACACCTTC.

With respect to this clone: No conserved phenylalanine or tryptophan ends this CDR3, so it is likely a read error. The DNA is left out, because the CDR3 cannot be placed on it with certainty; the CDR3 is given as TCRdb lists it. This chain's CDR3 is CASSQDRTGGFQLR. J is TRBJ1-2 and V is TRBV4-1; the table's TRBD1 call for D was not verified on the DNA. The CDR3 contains 14 residues when both ends are counted. Germline V gene lookup returns CDR1 MGHRA and CDR2 YSYEKL.

This chain joins TRBV10-3 and TRBJ2-7; tentatively, D is TRBD1 (5 bases). This CDR3 has 14 amino acids. V was pared by 5 bases and J by 5 bases, with 16 bases between. CDR1 is ENHRY and CDR2 is SYGVKD in the germline V gene. The DNA for the CDR3 is TGTGCCATCAGTCCTTCGGGCAGGGCCCACGAGCAGTACGTC. It translates to CAISPSGRAHEQYV.

This clone has more than one count but fewer than ten. The gene calls are TRBV11-2 and TRBJ1-5; TRBD1 agrees at 7 bases. Per germline, CDR1 SGHAT and CDR2 FQNNGV. This CDR3 has 15 amino acids. Trimming at V came to 3 bases and at J to 1 base, leaving 3 bases not matched to a gene. Written as DNA, the CDR3 is TGTGCCAGCAGCTTTGCAGGGGGGAGCAATCAGCCCCAGCATTTT. Translating it yields CASSFAGGSNQPQHF.

The chain has TRBV7-6 and TRBJ1-5; a weak D match, TRBD1 (6 bases). CDR3 length: 14 residues. The germline gives CDR1 SGHVS, CDR2 FNYEAQ. The V and J ends lost 5 bases and 7 bases respectively, with 15 bases between them. The CDR3 loop reads CASSPGFGGQPQHF. The CDR3 DNA reads as TGTGCCAGCAGCCCCGGTTTTGGGGGCCAGCCCCAGCATTTT.

The rearrangement joins TRBV10-3 to TRBJ1-3; D remains unclear. V gave up 8 bases and J gave up 2 bases, with 10 bases separating them. The CDR3 is 13 residues long. The germline gives CDR1 ENHRY, CDR2 SYGVKD. CDR3 region: CAIGATAGNTIYF. In DNA form, the CDR3 reads TGTGCCATCGGAGCGACGGCTGGAAACACCATATATTTT.

This clone was found once. The genes are TRBV6-4 and TRBJ1-2, with D tentatively TRBD1 (6 bases). In germline, CDR1 is MRHNA, CDR2 SNTAGT. Trimming took off 10 bases at V and 1 base at J, with 19 bases between the two ends. There are 15 residues in the CDR3. CDR3 sequence reads: CANGDLGGDNYGYTF. The DNA of the CDR3 is TGTGCCAACGGTGACCTAGGGGGAGATAACTATGGCTACACCTTC.

The chain joins TRBV3-1 (or the pseudogene TRBV3-2) to TRBJ1-5, with a tentative D call TRBD1 (5 bases). Germline V gene data show CDR1 as LGHDT and CDR2 as YNNKEL (reference sequence). This CDR3 region has 14 residues. Trimming cost V 1 base and J 5 bases, with 9 bases left between them. The CDR3 DNA sequence: TGTGCCAGCAGCCAAGTGGGGGGTGATCAGCCCCAGCATTTT. It is translated as CASSQVGGDQPQHF.

The chain has TRBV29-1 and TRBJ2-2; maybe TRBD2 (7 bases). Germline CDR1 and CDR2: SQVTM and ANQGSEA. V was pared by 7 bases and J by 3 bases, with 15 bases between. This CDR3 contains 14 residues. The CDR3 spells CSARGASDTGELFF. In DNA form, the CDR3 reads TGCAGCGCCCGGGGGGCTAGCGACACCGGGGAGCTGTTTTTT.

The J gene is TRBJ1-3, the V gene TRBV6-1, with D maybe TRBD1 (6 bases). Trimming took off 1 base at V and 0 bases at J, with 10 bases between the two ends. The CDR3 totals 16 residues. In germline, CDR1 is MNHNS, CDR2 SASEGT. In DNA, the CDR3 is TGTGCCAGCAGTGAAGAGTTACAGGGCTCTGGAAACACCATATATTTT. This encodes CASSEELQGSGNTIYF.

The J gene is TRBJ2-6, the V gene TRBV15; perhaps TRBD2 as D (5 bases). There are 16 residues in the CDR3. V dropped 2 bases and J dropped 2 bases, with 10 bases sitting between them. The V gene's germline CDR1 is LNHNV and CDR2 YYDKDF (reference sequence). DNA for the CDR3: TGTGCCACCAGCAGAAGAGGGTTCACTGGGGCCAACGTCCTGACTTTC. Protein sequence: CATSRRGFTGANVLTF.

V usage is TRBV28 and J usage is TRBJ1-5; the D gene is possibly TRBD1 (5 bases). V dropped 1 base and J dropped 4 bases, with 11 bases sitting between them. The germline CDR1 and CDR2 sequences are MDHEN and SYDVKM. The CDR3 sequence is 15 residues long. DNA for the CDR3: TGTGCCAGCAGTTTATCCAGGGCTGGTAATCAGCCCCAGCATTTT. Its translation: CASSLSRAGNQPQHF.

The V gene is TRBV10-3, the J gene TRBJ2-5; possibly TRBD1 for D (5 bases). The CDR3 has 16 amino acids. Trimming removed 0 bases at V and 7 bases at J, with 18 bases between. Looked up from germline, CDR1 is ENHRY and CDR2 is SYGVKD. CDR3 sequence reads: CAISESSSAGFGTQYF. As DNA, the CDR3 is TGTGCCATCAGTGAGTCGAGTTCTGCAGGGTTCGGGACCCAGTACTTC.

J is TRBJ2-2 and V is TRBV30; the D gene is possibly TRBD1 (5 bases). CDR3 length: 12 amino acids. The V and J ends lost 5 bases and 4 bases respectively, with 8 bases between them. Germline V CDR1 and CDR2: GTSNPN, SVGIG (reference sequence). The CDR3 DNA reads as TGTGCCTGGGACAGTTCCACCGGGGAGCTGTTTTTT. This sequence encodes CAWDSSTGELFF. The full variable domain, in which reference TRBV30 and TRBJ2-2 provide the parts outside the CDR3, is SQTIHQWPATLVQPVGSPLSLECTVEGTSNPNLYWYRQAAGRGLQLLFYSVGIGQISSEVPQNLSASRPQDRQFILSSKKLLLSDSGFYLCAWDSSTGELFFGEGSRLTVL.

The rearrangement uses TRBV7-3 and TRBJ2-1, with 8 bases fitting TRBD1. Germline values: CDR1 SGHTA, CDR2 FQGTGA. CDR3 length: 15 residues. V lost 5 bases to trimming and J lost 6 bases; unmatched junction nucleotides: 9. CDR3 amino acids: CASSPGQGVSNEQFF. CDR3 coding DNA: TGTGCCAGCAGCCCCGGACAGGGTGTATCCAATGAGCAGTTCTTC.

V is TRBV6-5 and J is TRBJ1-2; D remains ambiguous. Germline V gene sequence: CDR1 MNHEY, CDR2 SVGAGI. Trimming left V 2 bases short and J 7 bases short, with 11 bases between. The CDR3 loop spans 13 amino acids. CDR3 loop: CASSYMGLTGYTF. The CDR3 nucleotides are TGTGCCAGCAGTTACATGGGCCTAACTGGCTACACCTTC.

The sample holds a few counts of this clone. The V and J genes are TRBV7-8 and TRBJ1-6, with a tentative D call TRBD1 (6 bases). Trimming left V 4 bases short and J 1 base short, with 8 bases between. There are 15 residues in the CDR3. Germline-derived CDR1 and CDR2 are SGHVS and FQNEAQ. The CDR3 spells CASSSQGSYNSPLHF. For the CDR3, the DNA is TGTGCCAGCAGCTCCCAGGGGTCCTATAATTCACCCCTCCACTTT.

CDR3 DNA: TGTGCCAGCAGTCCCAGGACAGGGGGAGGCTATGGCTACACCTTC. Amino acid sequence: CASSPRTGGGYGYTF. The chain employs TRBV6-4 and TRBJ1-2; 10 bases map to TRBD1. The CDR3 is made up of 15 amino acids. Germline assignment: CDR1 MRHNA and CDR2 SNTAGT. V lost 5 bases and J lost 4; bases outside the gene matches: 7.

The J gene is TRBJ1-5, the V gene TRBV30; TRBD1 aligns across 7 bases. In germline, CDR1 is GTSNPN, CDR2 SVGIG (reference sequence). V lost 3 bases and J lost 4; bases outside the gene matches: 6. The CDR3 is 14 amino acids. CDR3 bases: TGTGCCTGGAGCGGACAGGTTCTAAATCAGCCCCAGCATTTT. It specifies CAWSGQVLNQPQHF.

CDR3 DNA sequence: TGTGCCAGCAGTGAACGGGCAGGGGGCCCCTACGAGCAGTACTTC. It is translated as CASSERAGGPYEQYF. The rearrangement joins TRBV2 to TRBJ2-7, with 8 nucleotides matching TRBD1. CDR3 size: 15 residues. Looked up from germline, CDR1 is SNHLY and CDR2 is FYNNEI. Trimming removed 2 bases from V and 2 bases from J; junction bases left unmatched: 5.

The rearrangement joins TRBV3-1 (or the pseudogene TRBV3-2) to TRBJ2-6; 11 nucleotides align to TRBD2. J gave up 0 bases and V 5 bases, and 3 bases lay outside the gene matches. The germline gives CDR1 LGHDT, CDR2 YNNKEL (reference sequence). The CDR3 is 17 amino acids. Here the CDR3 DNA reads TGTGCCAGCAGCAATAGCGGGGGGGCCTCTGGGGCCAACGTCCTGACTTTC. Residues: CASSNSGGASGANVLTF.

V is TRBV6-6 and J is TRBJ2-7, with 8 bases identical to TRBD1. The CDR3 is made up of 14 amino acids. V shed 10 bases, J shed 2 bases, and the junction held 10 bases outside the gene matches. CDR1 is MNHNY and CDR2 is SVGAGI in the germline V gene (reference sequence). In DNA form, the CDR3 reads TGTGCCACCTTAGGGACAGGTAATACCTACGAGCAGTACGTC. This sequence encodes CATLGTGNTYEQYV.

CDR3 DNA: TGTGCCAGCAGTGACCGGGACAGGGGACGCTACGAGCAGTACGTC. This sequence encodes CASSDRDRGRYEQYV. The chain has TRBV6-1 and TRBJ2-7; 10 positions match TRBD1. CDR1 is MNHNS, CDR2 SASEGT, per germline. The CDR3 covers 15 residues. Losses at the gene ends were 3 bases for V and 3 bases for J; bases not matched to a gene: 5.

The chain joins TRBV19 to TRBJ1-3; maybe TRBD1 (6 bases). The V gene's germline CDR1 is LNHDA and CDR2 SQIVND (reference sequence). CDR3 length: 16 residues. Trimming left V 3 bases short and J 0 bases short, with 12 bases between. CDR3 residues: CASSISRTASGNTIYF. The CDR3 DNA is TGTGCCAGTAGTATCAGCAGGACAGCCTCTGGAAACACCATATATTTT.

This chain connects TRBV18 to TRBJ1-3, with D possibly matching TRBD1 (5 bases). The CDR3 totals 15 residues. The ends were cut back, 1 base at V and 4 bases at J, with 11 bases in the middle. CDR1 and CDR2 from the germline V gene are KGHSH and LQKENI. The CDR3 loop reads CASSPLAGLGNTIYF. As DNA, the CDR3 is TGTGCCAGCTCACCACTCGCAGGGCTCGGAAACACCATATATTTT.

This rearrangement joins TRBV5-1 to TRBJ1-1; 7 nucleotides line up with TRBD1. The CDR3 consists of 14 residues. V shed 4 bases and J 1 base; nucleotides not matched to a gene: 4. CDR1 and CDR2 (germline): SGHRS, YFSETQ. The CDR3 nucleotides read TGCGCCAGCAGCCCCAGGGGGTCGAACACTGAAGCTTTCTTT. Protein sequence: CASSPRGSNTEAFF.